Shown below are 22 T cell receptor beta chains from a single sample sequenced in a study of PD-1 blockade in classical Hodgkin lymphoma. With no exception, relapse followed autologous stem cell transplantation in all patients, and brentuximab vedotin exposure varied. TCRdb's copy holds only in-frame clones and misses some; the assay was immunoSEQ multiplex PCR. The table shows around 91,000 clones, with 75% to 85% occurring only once. Source: peripheral blood mononuclear cells (PBMCs), taken before the second cycle of nivolumab. Receptors originate from a human donor with classical Hodgkin lymphoma.

In regard to this clone: One junction end does not reproduce the germline sequence, and a read error may be involved. This chain joins TRBV11-2 and TRBJ2-7; TRBD2 matches 8 bases. This CDR3 is 15 amino acids long. CDR1 is SGHAT, CDR2 FQNNGV, per germline. The CDR3 reads CANSSSGPISYEQYF. The DNA for the CDR3 is TGTGCCAACAGCTCTAGCGGGCCCATCTCCTACGAGCAGTACTTC.

This clone was counted only a few times. The chain joins TRBV10-2 to TRBJ1-5, with D possibly being TRBD1 (6 bases). Trimming removed 4 bases from V and 6 bases from J, with 13 bases in between. Per germline, CDR1 WSHSY and CDR2 SAAADI. The CDR3 length is 14 residues. CDR3 in amino acids: CASSAGQLLQPQHF. The CDR3 DNA is TGCGCCAGCAGTGCAGGACAGTTACTTCAGCCCCAGCATTTT.

This chain connects TRBV28 to TRBJ1-1; 9 nucleotides align to TRBD1. The ends lost 5 bases at V and 10 bases at J; junction bases unmatched: 5. This CDR3 has 12 residues. CDR1 MDHEN and CDR2 SYDVKM come from the germline V gene. The CDR3: CASSPLDRGAFF. The CDR3 bases are TGTGCCAGCAGTCCTCTGGACAGGGGAGCTTTCTTT.

The rearrangement joins TRBV30 to TRBJ2-1, with unresolved D. This CDR3 has 13 amino acids. Trimming shortened V by 2 bases and J by 9 bases, and 14 bases separated the two germline ends. Per the germline V gene, CDR1 is GTSNPN and CDR2 is SVGIG (reference sequence). The CDR3 here is CAWSPRVGVEQFF. The CDR3 nucleotides are TGTGCCTGGAGTCCTAGGGTGGGTGTTGAGCAGTTCTTC. The full variable domain, rest sourced from reference TRBV30 and TRBJ2-1, is SQTIHQWPATLVQPVGSPLSLECTVEGTSNPNLYWYRQAAGRGLQLLFYSVGIGQISSEVPQNLSASRPQDRQFILSSKKLLLSDSGFYLCAWSPRVGVEQFFGPGTRLTVL.

V is TRBV4-2 and J is TRBJ1-5; the match to TRBD1 covers 10 bases. Germline V gene sequence: CDR1 LGHNA, CDR2 YNFKEQ. The CDR3 consists of 15 residues. With V trimmed by 4 bases and J by 5 bases, 5 bases remained unmatched. The CDR3 is CASSRTGTGDQPQHF. CDR3 DNA: TGTGCCAGCAGCCGGACCGGGACAGGGGATCAGCCCCAGCATTTT.

The V and J genes are TRBV11-3 and TRBJ1-2, with a weak D call TRBD1 (5 bases). The V gene lost 0 bases and the J gene lost 8 bases, with 10 bases spanning the gap. Germline V gives CDR1 SGHNT, CDR2 YENEEA. This CDR3 spans 13 amino acids. The CDR3 here is CASSLDQGEGYTF. As DNA, the CDR3 is TGTGCCAGCAGCTTAGACCAGGGTGAAGGCTACACCTTC. Full variable domain (missing parts from reference TRBV11-3 and TRBJ1-2): EAGVVQSPRYKIIEKKQPVAFWCNPISGHNTLYWYLQNLGQGPELLIRYENEEAVDDSQLPKDRFSAERLKGVDSTLKIQPAELGDSAVYLCASSLDQGEGYTFGSGTRLTVV.

This chain links TRBV12-5 with TRBJ2-7; 7 nucleotides align to TRBD1. The CDR3 contains 13 residues. V dropped 6 bases and J dropped 1; count of bases not matched to a gene: 3. Germline assignment: CDR1 LGHNT and CDR2 FRNRAP. CDR3: CASGPGGSYEQYF. As DNA, the CDR3 is TGTGCTAGTGGCCCAGGGGGTTCCTACGAGCAGTACTTC.

The chain has TRBV7-2 and TRBJ2-5; tentative D call: TRBD2 (5 bases). From germline, CDR1 is SGHTA and CDR2 FQGNSA. CDR3 length equals 14 residues. The V gene lost 5 bases and the J gene lost 5 bases, with 15 bases spanning the gap. CDR3: CASSPHSGMETQYF. The CDR3 region has the DNA TGTGCCAGCAGCCCCCACTCGGGGATGGAGACCCAGTACTTC.

The rearrangement joins TRBV4-2 to TRBJ2-1, with D perhaps assigned TRBD1 or TRBD2 (5 bases each). CDR1 is LGHNA, CDR2 YNFKEQ, per germline. This CDR3 comprises 18 residues. V lost 0 bases and J 1 base, leaving 16 bases between the germline ends. The CDR3 region has the DNA TGTGCCAGCAGCCAAGAGGGAAGGGACCCATTTTCCTACAATGAGCAGTTCTTC. Residues: CASSQEGRDPFSYNEQFF.

This rearrangement joins TRBV7-9 to TRBJ1-3; 11 positions match TRBD1. Germline V gives CDR1 SEHNR, CDR2 FQNEAQ (reference sequence). The CDR3 is made up of 17 amino acids. The V gene end was trimmed by 4 bases and the J gene end by 0 bases; junction bases not matched to a gene: 5. In DNA, the CDR3 is TGTGCCAGCAGCTCGGGACAGGGGGTAACCTCTGGAAACACCATATATTTT. Translated, it gives CASSSGQGVTSGNTIYF.

The J gene is TRBJ2-1, the V gene TRBV5-6; no clear D. V lost 6 bases, J lost 6 bases, and 19 bases lay in between. From germline, CDR1 is SGHDT and CDR2 YYEEEE. The CDR3 is 15 amino acids. The CDR3 region has the DNA TGTGCCAGCAATCGCCGACGGCCCTACGGCAATGAGCAGTTCTTC. This translates into CASNRRRPYGNEQFF.

The V and J genes are TRBV11-2 and TRBJ2-7; tentatively, D is TRBD2 (5 bases). V was cut by 3 bases and J by 2 bases, with 11 bases left in between. The CDR3 covers 14 residues. The germline V gene encodes CDR1 SGHAT and CDR2 FQNNGV. CDR3 in DNA: TGTGCCAGCAGCTTTTTAGCGAGAACCTACGAGCAGTACTTC. It codes for CASSFLARTYEQYF.

The chain is built from TRBV14 and TRBJ1-1, with 8 bases aligning to TRBD1. V trimming: 4 bases; J trimming: 5 bases; junction bases outside the gene matches: 3. Germline V gene data show CDR1 as SGHDN and CDR2 as FVKESK. The length of the CDR3 is 13 residues. The CDR3 DNA sequence: TGTGCCAGCAGCCCCCGGACAGGGACTGAAGCTTTCTTT. Amino acids: CASSPRTGTEAFF.

The V call is TRBV14, the J call TRBJ1-3; D unclear. The germline V gene encodes CDR1 SGHDN and CDR2 FVKESK. V was pared by 2 bases and J by 0 bases, with 8 bases between. The CDR3 is 15 amino acids. The CDR3 loop reads CASSQKQISGNTIYF. The CDR3 DNA is TGTGCCAGCAGCCAAAAACAGATCTCTGGAAACACCATATATTTT.

This clone was observed a single time. V gene TRBV6-5 combines with J gene TRBJ1-2; D gene uncertain. The germline V gene has CDR1 MNHEY and CDR2 SVGAGI. The CDR3 runs to 11 residues. The V end was cut by 0 bases, the J end by 6 bases, with 2 bases between. The CDR3 spells CASSYSDGYTF. The CDR3 DNA sequence: TGTGCCAGCAGTTACTCCGATGGCTACACCTTC.

This sequence joins TRBV4-3 and TRBJ1-1, with D unclear. The germline V gene has CDR1 LGHNA and CDR2 YSLEER. V lost 0 bases to trimming and J lost 1 base, with 6 bases between them. The CDR3 sequence is 14 residues long. The CDR3 is CASSQDVGNTEAFF. The DNA of the CDR3 is TGCGCCAGCAGCCAAGATGTCGGGAACACTGAAGCTTTCTTT.

The CDR3 spells CASSPGGGISYNEQFF. Here the CDR3 DNA reads TGTGCCAGTAGCCCCGGGGGCGGAATCTCCTACAATGAGCAGTTCTTC. The J gene is TRBJ2-1, the V gene TRBV19, with D possibly being TRBD1 or TRBD2 (6 bases each). Germline CDR1 LNHDA, CDR2 SQIVND (reference sequence). This CDR3 has 16 residues. V lost 6 bases and J lost 0, with 15 bases in between.

On this clone: The germline gene is not matched at one end of the junction; a read error may be the cause. This sequence joins TRBV5-4 and TRBJ2-3, with 9 bases that match TRBD1. The length of the CDR3 is 15 residues. In germline, CDR1 is SGHNT, CDR2 YYREEE (reference sequence). The CDR3 spells CASTLGQGATDTQYF. In DNA, the CDR3 is TGTGCCAGCACCTTGGGACAGGGAGCCACAGATACGCAGTATTTT.

This chain connects TRBV7-6 to TRBJ2-1, with TRBD2 matching 14 bases. The CDR3 spans 17 residues. The ends lost 1 base at V and 5 bases at J; junction bases unmatched: 4. Germline V gives CDR1 SGHVS, CDR2 FNYEAQ. CDR3 coding DNA: TGTGCCAGCAGCTTAGGTGGGACTAGCGGGAGAGACAATGAGCAGTTCTTC. Translated: CASSLGGTSGRDNEQFF. The variable domain in full, with the rest retrieved from reference TRBV7-6 and TRBJ2-1, is GAGVSQSPRYKVTKRGQDVALRCDPISGHVSLYWYRQALGQGPEFLTYFNYEAQQDKSGLPNDRFSAERPEGSISTLTIQRTEQRDSAMYRCASSLGGTSGRDNEQFFGPGTRLTVL.

The chain has TRBV11-2 and TRBJ1-6, with TRBD1 identical over 10 bases. Unmatched junction bases numbered 8, after V lost 7 bases and J lost 8 bases. There are 15 residues in the CDR3. Germline V lookup: CDR1 SGHAT, CDR2 FQNNGV. CDR3: CASTRQGASDSPLHF. The CDR3 nucleotides are TGTGCCAGCACCAGACAGGGGGCTTCGGATTCACCCCTCCACTTT.

This clone was seen a few times. This chain joins TRBV10-2 and TRBJ1-2; TRBD1 is a possible D gene (6 bases). Per the germline V gene, CDR1 is WSHSY and CDR2 is SAAADI. Trimming took 0 bases from V and 13 from J, leaving 15 bases between them. This CDR3 has 13 residues. Here the CDR3 DNA reads TGCGCCAGCAGTGAGTCTGGGGCTACCAGGGGCACCTTC. This codes for CASSESGATRGTF.

The chain uses TRBV18 and TRBJ2-7, with TRBD1 identical over 8 bases. Per germline, CDR1 KGHSH and CDR2 LQKENI. The CDR3 is 13 amino acids. Trimming cost V 7 bases and J 7 bases; bases outside gene matches: 9. CDR3: CASLAQGAWEQYF. The CDR3 DNA reads as TGTGCCAGCTTAGCGCAGGGGGCGTGGGAGCAGTACTTC.